This T cell receptor beta chain is from a study of T cell changes during pregnancy in multiple sclerosis. Repertoires were generated with immunoSEQ multiplex PCR, while TCRdb's copy carries only in-frame clones and drops some. The table lists about 87,000 clones, approximately 92% of them singletons. The V and J ends lost 2 bases and 3 bases respectively, with 13 bases between them. Germline CDR1 SEHNR, CDR2 FQNEAQ (reference sequence). The CDR3 is 15 amino acids. This clone appeared once. Sequencing was performed on peripheral blood, taken in the third trimester of pregnancy. The sequence came from a female donor in good health, enrolled as a control in a pregnancy study. V and J are TRBV7-9 and TRBJ1-1; D remains unclear. The CDR3 protein is CASSLLRSRDTEAFF. The CDR3 DNA reads TGTGCCAGCAGCTTACTAAGGAGCCGGGACACTGAAGCTTTCTTT.